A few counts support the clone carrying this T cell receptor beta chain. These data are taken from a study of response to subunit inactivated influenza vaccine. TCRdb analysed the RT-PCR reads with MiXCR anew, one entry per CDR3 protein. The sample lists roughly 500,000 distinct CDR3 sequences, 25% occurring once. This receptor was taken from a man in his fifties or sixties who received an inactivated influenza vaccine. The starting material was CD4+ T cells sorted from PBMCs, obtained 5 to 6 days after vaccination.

The CDR3 nucleotides read TGTGCCAGCAGCCGACAACGGGGCCCGTACGAGCAGTACTTC. Translation: CASSRQRGPYEQYF. This chain connects TRBV7-2 to TRBJ2-7; D could derive from TRBD1 or TRBD2 (5 bases each). The CDR3 length is 14 residues. Germline V gives CDR1 SGHTA, CDR2 FQGNSA. V dropped 5 bases and J dropped 4 bases, with 15 bases sitting between them.